The entry that follows covers one T cell receptor (beta chain) sequence. The data belong to a study of regulatory T cells in long-lasting Graves disease. Time point: newly diagnosed GD, antithyroid drugs for less than 3 months. PBMC RNA was the source of the TCR library. Library construction for TCR beta used iRepertoire HTBI primers and Arm-PCR of CDR3 regions. TCRdb recomputed calls from the multiplex PCR reads with MiXCR, one row per CDR3 protein. The sample lists 400,000 to 500,000 distinct CDR3 sequences, over 15% occurring once. Another study also made use of these data, one on T cells in Graves' hyperthyroidism and ophthalmopathy. From that study: Clonotypes that were expanded in thyroid above 0.001 mostly appeared in blood too.

The clonotype comes from a woman younger than 35 with Graves disease. Source: peripheral blood mononuclear cells (PBMCs), taken at new diagnosis, from a patient treated with antithyroid drugs.

The CDR3 loop reads CAWSVGRVGNTIYF. The CDR3 nucleotides are TGTGCCTGGAGTGTTGGTAGGGTCGGAAACACCATATATTTT. The gene calls are TRBV30 and TRBJ1-3; D uncertain. The CDR3 sequence is 14 residues long. V lost 0 bases to trimming and J lost 4 bases, with 10 bases between them. Germline V gene sequence: CDR1 GTSNPN, CDR2 SVGIG (reference sequence).